The T cell receptor (beta chain) described here comes from a study of shared T cell receptors in the human thymus (dated by TCRdb to the early 2020s). A note on the overall study: The study examined how self-reactive, shared T-cell receptor alpha chains are generated in the human thymus.

Of note for this clone: This clone's antigen is unknown. Base qualities were left out, and no much larger clone turns up one base away.

Preparation of the library involved the immunoSEQ multiplex PCR assay. In its TCRdb copy, this immuneACCESS table keeps in-frame sequences only and misses some clones. Where compared with another copy, unresolved V genes explain less than half of these, and the others have no known cause. The sample table shows about 660,000 clones, and around nine tenths are seen once. The ten largest clones represent 0.0085% to 0.012% of the sample. After removal of 6 bases from V and 4 bases from J, the junction retains 25 bases not matched to a gene. Spanning cysteine to phenylalanine, the CDR3 consists of 20 amino acids. The kept DNA is CDR3 alone, 60 bases in frame from the first base. From the germline V gene (reference sequence), CDR1 is MNHEY and CDR2 is SMNVEV. This same sample was also taken into another study, of human thymus T cells. The second paper further reports: The donors were immunologically healthy infants in Finland who had open corrective cardiac surgery for congenital heart defects. Thymus tissue was obtained as surgical resects removed during corrective cardiac surgery. V and J gene segment usage appeared biased in both thymic and peripheral blood repertoires. The related research found that thymic TCR repertoires overlapped highly between unrelated individuals. TCR alpha and beta repertoires from roughly 8 infant thymus samples and four related peripheral blood samples were characterized in the study. Donor ages ranged from roughly 6 to 250 days, and the cohort comprised six male and two female infants. Thymocytes were freed from the tissue by mechanical means and kept at -70 degrees C as pellets of roughly 9-34 million cells. Genomic DNA was extracted from frozen cell pellets with a QIAsymphony instrument. The immunoSEQ multiplex PCR assay was used to amplify the TCRB and TCRAD loci from a standardized amount of quality-controlled genomic DNA. Amplicons spanned the V(D)J region at a length sufficient to cover the CDR3 and identify V and J genes. The amplicons were sequenced on an Illumina platform via the commercial immunoSEQ service. Primer bias and sequencing errors were corrected as previously described, and TCRAD and TCRB definitions were based on the IMGT database. Repertoires were analysed with immunoSEQ Analyzer 3.0 and VDJTools, covering basic statistics, V/J segment usage, diversity estimates, rarefaction and pairwise overlap. Diversity was estimated using the Chao1, ChaoE, Efron-Thisted, Shannon and inverse Simpson indices, and was also estimated on datasets down-sampled to the size of the smallest sample. Repertoire overlap was assessed by strict matching of CDR3 nucleotide sequence, V gene and J gene, and clustering was done by Jaccard-based multidimensional scaling. On average, thymus samples gave 800,000 or so unique TCRB clonotypes, whereas blood samples gave about 84,000.

This TCR was recovered from a boy in the first two years of life with a congenital heart defect. Donor details come from another sample of the same person, matched by shared clones. Sequencing used thymocytes. The sequence is built from TRBV27 and TRBJ2-7, with 9 junctional bases fitting TRBD2. The DNA sequence is given as TGTGCCAGCAGCGGGAGGAGACAGCCAACCCTAGCGGGACTAGGTTACGAGCAGTACTTC. The resulting protein is CASSGRRQPTLAGLGYEQYF.